This T cell receptor (beta chain) was profiled in a study of blood T cell repertoires in COVID-19. Study background: PBMCs, B-cell-depleted T cells, or T cells were the source of the cDNA or gDNA that made up the material.

Only in-frame clones appear in the TCRdb table, and some are missing; sequencing was by immunoSEQ multiplex PCR. Of around 140,000 clones in the sample, 75% to 85% were seen once. The source material was peripheral blood. The receptor was derived from a man aged 55 to 70 with active or convalescent COVID-19.

The CDR3 here is CASSQDFRTEAFF. CDR3 DNA: TGTGCCAGCAGCCAAGATTTTAGAACTGAAGCTTTCTTT. The chain combines TRBV3-1 (or the pseudogene TRBV3-2) with TRBJ1-1; D uncertain. The germline V and J ends were trimmed by 0 bases and 5 bases, with 7 bases remaining between them. CDR1 and CDR2 (germline): LGHDT, YNNKEL (reference sequence). There are 13 residues in the CDR3.